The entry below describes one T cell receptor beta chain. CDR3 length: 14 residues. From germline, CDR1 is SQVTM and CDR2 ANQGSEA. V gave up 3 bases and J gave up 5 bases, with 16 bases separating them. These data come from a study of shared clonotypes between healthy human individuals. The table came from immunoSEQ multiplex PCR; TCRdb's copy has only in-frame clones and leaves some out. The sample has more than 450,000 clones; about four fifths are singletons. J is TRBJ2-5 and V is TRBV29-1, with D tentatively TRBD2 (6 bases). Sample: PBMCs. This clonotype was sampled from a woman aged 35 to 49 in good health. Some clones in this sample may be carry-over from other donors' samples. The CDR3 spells CSVESPLRGETQYF. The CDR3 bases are TGCAGCGTTGAGTCGCCGCTTCGGGGGGAGACCCAGTACTTC. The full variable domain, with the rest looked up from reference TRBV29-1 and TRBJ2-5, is SAVISQKPSRDICQRGTSLTIQCQVDSQVTMMFWYRQQPGQSLTLIATANQGSEATYESGFVIDKFPISRPNLTFSTLTVSNMSPEDSSIYLCSVESPLRGETQYFGPGTRLLVL.